These 2 T cell receptor beta chains originate from one sample sequenced in a study of shared clonotypes between healthy human individuals. Only in-frame clones appear in the TCRdb table, and some are missing; sequencing was by immunoSEQ multiplex PCR. The data contain about 1.1 million clones, about 84% of them seen just once; the ten biggest clones take up 0.52%. Sequences were obtained from memory CD4+ T cells from PBMCs. The subset: CD45RA-negative fraction. The receptors were sampled from a man aged 18 to 29 in good health. Some clones in this sample may be carry-over from other donors' samples.

CDR3 in amino acids: CASSLEHDEQFF. The CDR3 DNA follows: TGTGCCAGCAGCCTTGAGCATGATGAGCAGTTCTTC. The chain employs TRBV28 and TRBJ2-1; D is uncertain. Germline V CDR1 and CDR2: MDHEN, SYDVKM. Trimming removed 6 bases from V and 8 bases from J, with 11 bases in between. The CDR3 runs 12 residues. Together with reference TRBV28 and TRBJ2-1, the CDR3 gives the full variable domain: DVKVTQSSRYLVKRTGEKVFLECVQDMDHENMFWYRQDPGLGLRLIYFSYDVKMKEKGDIPEGYSVSREKKERFSLILESASTNQTSMYLCASSLEHDEQFFGPGTRLTVL.

The gene calls are TRBV5-4 and TRBJ1-1; tentative D call: TRBD1 (6 bases). V was clipped by 4 bases and J by 0 bases, with 16 bases between them. CDR3 size: 16 residues. From germline, CDR1 is SGHNT and CDR2 YYREEE (reference sequence). CDR3 bases: TGTGCCAGCAGCCTGGGGACATACCCGATGAACACTGAAGCTTTCTTT. Translated: CASSLGTYPMNTEAFF.